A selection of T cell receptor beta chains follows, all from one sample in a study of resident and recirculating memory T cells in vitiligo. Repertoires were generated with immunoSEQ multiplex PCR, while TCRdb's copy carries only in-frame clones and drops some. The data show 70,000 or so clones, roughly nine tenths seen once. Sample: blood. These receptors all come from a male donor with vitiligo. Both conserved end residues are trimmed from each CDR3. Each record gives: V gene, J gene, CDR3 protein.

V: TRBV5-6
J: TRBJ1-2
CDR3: ASSLDRGETNYGYT

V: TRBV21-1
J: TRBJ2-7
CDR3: AVSSGGARRVSYEQY

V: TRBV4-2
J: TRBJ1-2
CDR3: ASSEGLLSYGYT

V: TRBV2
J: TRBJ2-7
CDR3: ASRTSSGDEQY

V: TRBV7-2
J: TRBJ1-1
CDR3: ASSLQGLLNTEAF

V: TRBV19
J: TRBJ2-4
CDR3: ASSIRDRANIQY

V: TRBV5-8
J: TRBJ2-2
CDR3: ASSTGTLTGELF

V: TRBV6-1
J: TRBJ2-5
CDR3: ASERASGGGETQY

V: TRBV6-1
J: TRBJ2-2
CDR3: ASIPGGTGELF

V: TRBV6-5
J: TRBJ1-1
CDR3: ASSHSSRVTEAF

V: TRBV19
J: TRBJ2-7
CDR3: ASSIYAASGEQY

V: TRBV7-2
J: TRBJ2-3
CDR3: ASSLRDYSTDTQY